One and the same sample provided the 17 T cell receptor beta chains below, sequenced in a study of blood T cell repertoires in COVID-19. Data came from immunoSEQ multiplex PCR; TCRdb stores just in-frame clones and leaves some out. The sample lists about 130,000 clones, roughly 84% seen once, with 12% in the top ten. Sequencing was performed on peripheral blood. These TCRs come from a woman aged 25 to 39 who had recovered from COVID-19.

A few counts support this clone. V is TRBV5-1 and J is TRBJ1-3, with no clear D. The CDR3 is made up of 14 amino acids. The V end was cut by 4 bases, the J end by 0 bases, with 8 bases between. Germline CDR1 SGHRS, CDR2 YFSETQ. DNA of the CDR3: TGCGCCAGCAGCGCAGCGAGCTCTGGAAACACCATATATTTT. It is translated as CASSAASSGNTIYF.

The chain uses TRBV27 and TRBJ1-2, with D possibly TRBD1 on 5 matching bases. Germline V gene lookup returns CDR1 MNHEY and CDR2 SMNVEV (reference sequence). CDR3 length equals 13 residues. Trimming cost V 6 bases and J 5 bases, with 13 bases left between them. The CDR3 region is CASSAGLGYGYTF. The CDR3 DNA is TGTGCCAGCAGCGCAGGGTTGGGGTATGGCTACACCTTC.

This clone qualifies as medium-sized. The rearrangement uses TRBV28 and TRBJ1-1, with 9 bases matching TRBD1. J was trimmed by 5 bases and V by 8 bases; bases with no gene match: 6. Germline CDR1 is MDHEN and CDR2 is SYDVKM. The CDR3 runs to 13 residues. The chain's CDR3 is CASGRDRVTEAFF. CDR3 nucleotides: TGTGCCAGCGGCCGGGACAGGGTTACTGAAGCTTTCTTT.

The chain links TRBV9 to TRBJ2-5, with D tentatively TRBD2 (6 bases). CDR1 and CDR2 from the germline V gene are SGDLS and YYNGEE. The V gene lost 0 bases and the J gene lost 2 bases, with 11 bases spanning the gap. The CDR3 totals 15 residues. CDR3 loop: CASSVGDLIQETQYF. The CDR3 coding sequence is TGTGCCAGCAGCGTAGGGGACTTGATTCAAGAGACCCAGTACTTC.

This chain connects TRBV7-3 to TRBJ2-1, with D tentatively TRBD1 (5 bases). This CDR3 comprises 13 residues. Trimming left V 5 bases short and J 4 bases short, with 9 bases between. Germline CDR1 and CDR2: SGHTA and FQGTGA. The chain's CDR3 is CASSVNRYNEQFF. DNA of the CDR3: TGTGCCAGCAGCGTCAACAGGTACAATGAGCAGTTCTTC.

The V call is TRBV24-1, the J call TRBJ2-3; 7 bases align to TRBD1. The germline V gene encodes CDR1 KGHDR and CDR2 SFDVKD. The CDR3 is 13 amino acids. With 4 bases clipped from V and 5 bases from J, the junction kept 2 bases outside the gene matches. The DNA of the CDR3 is TGTGCCACCAGTGACGGGACAGTAGATACGCAGTATTTT. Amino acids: CATSDGTVDTQYF.

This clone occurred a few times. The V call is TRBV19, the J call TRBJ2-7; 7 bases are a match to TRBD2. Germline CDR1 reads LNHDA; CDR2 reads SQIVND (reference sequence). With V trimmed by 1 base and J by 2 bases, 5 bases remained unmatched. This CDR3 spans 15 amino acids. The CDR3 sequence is CASSIAAGETYEQYF. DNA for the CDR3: TGTGCCAGTAGTATAGCTGCGGGAGAGACCTACGAGCAGTACTTC.

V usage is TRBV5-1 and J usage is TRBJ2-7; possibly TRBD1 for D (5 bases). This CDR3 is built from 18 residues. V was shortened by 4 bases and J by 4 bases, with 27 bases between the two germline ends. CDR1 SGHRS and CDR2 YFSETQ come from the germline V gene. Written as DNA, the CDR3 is TGCGCCAGCAGCCTCAGGGCTCCCACTCATCGGAGAACATACGAGCAGTACTTC. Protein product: CASSLRAPTHRRTYEQYF.

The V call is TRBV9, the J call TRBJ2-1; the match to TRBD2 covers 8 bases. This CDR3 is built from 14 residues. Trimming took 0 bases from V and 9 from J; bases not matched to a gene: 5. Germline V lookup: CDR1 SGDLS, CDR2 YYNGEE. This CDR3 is CASSVGRLAREQFF. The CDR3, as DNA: TGTGCCAGCAGCGTAGGCCGACTAGCGCGTGAGCAGTTCTTC.

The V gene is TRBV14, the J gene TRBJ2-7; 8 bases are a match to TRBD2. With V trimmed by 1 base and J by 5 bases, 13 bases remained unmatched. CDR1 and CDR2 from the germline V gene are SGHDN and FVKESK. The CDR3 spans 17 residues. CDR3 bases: TGTGCCAGCAGCCAAGGGGTTAGCGGGAAATTTTTGGACGAGCAGTACTTC. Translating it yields CASSQGVSGKFLDEQYF.

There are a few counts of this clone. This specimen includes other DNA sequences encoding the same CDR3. CDR3 protein: CASSVGGDTEAFF. The CDR3 DNA reads TGTGCCAGCAGCGTAGGCGGGGACACTGAAGCTTTCTTT. The rearrangement uses TRBV9 and TRBJ1-1; D unclear. The germline gives CDR1 SGDLS, CDR2 YYNGEE. V was clipped by 0 bases and J by 3 bases, with 6 bases between them. The CDR3 spans 13 residues.

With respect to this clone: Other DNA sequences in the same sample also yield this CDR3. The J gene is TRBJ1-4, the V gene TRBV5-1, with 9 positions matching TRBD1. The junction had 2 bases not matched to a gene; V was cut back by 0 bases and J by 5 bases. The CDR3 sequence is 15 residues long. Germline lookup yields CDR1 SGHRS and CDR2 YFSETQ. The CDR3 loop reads CASSLEGTGNEKLFF. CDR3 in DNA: TGCGCCAGCAGCTTGGAAGGGACAGGGAATGAAAAACTGTTTTTT.

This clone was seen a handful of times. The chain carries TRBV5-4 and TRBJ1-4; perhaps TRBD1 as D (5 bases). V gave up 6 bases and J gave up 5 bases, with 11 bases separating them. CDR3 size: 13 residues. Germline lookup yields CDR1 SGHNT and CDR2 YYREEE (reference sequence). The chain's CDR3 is CASNGQDNEKLFF. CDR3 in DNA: TGTGCCAGCAACGGACAAGACAATGAAAAACTGTTTTTT. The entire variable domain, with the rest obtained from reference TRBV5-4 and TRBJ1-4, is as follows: ETGVTQSPTHLIKTRGQQVTLRCSSQSGHNTVSWYQQALGQGPQFIFQYYREEENGRGNFPPRFSGLQFPNYSSELNVNALELDDSALYLCASNGQDNEKLFFGSGTQLSVL.

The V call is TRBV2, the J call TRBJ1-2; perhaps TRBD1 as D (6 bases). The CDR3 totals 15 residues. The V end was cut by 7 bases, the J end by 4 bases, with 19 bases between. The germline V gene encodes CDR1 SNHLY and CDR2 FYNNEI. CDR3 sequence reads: CASNPLTGSFYGYTF. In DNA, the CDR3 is TGTGCCAGCAACCCGCTTACAGGGTCCTTCTATGGCTACACCTTC.

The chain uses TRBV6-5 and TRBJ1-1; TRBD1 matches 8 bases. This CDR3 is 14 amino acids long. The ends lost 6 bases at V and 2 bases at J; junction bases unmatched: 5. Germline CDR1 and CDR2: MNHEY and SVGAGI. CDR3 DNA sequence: TGTGCCAGCAGCTCACAGGGGGGAAACACTGAAGCTTTCTTT. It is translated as CASSSQGGNTEAFF.

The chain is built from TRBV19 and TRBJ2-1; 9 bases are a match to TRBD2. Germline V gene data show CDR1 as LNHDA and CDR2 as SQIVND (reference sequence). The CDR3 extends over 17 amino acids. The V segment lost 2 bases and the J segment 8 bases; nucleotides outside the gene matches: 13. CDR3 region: CASSINSKASGDYEQFF. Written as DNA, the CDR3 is TGTGCCAGTAGTATAAATAGTAAGGCTAGCGGGGACTATGAGCAGTTCTTC.

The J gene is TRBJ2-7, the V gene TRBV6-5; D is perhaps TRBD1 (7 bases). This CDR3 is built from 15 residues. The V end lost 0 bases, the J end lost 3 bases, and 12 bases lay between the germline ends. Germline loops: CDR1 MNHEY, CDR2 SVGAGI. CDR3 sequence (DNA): TGTGCCAGCAGTTACTCGGCGGGACAGAACTACGAGCAGTACTTC. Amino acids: CASSYSAGQNYEQYF.